The 2 T cell receptor beta chains listed next were all sequenced from one sample in a study of blood T cell repertoires in COVID-19. The protocol was immunoSEQ multiplex PCR, while the TCRdb copy is restricted to in-frame clones and leaves out a portion. The sample includes about 400,000 clones, about 90% of them seen just once. Sequenced material: PBMCs or T cells enriched from blood (not recorded which). Receptors originate from a woman in her 30s who had recovered from COVID-19.

The rearrangement joins TRBV5-8 to TRBJ1-1; D uncertain. The V gene's germline CDR1 is SGHTS and CDR2 YDEGEE. V gave up 0 bases and J gave up 1 base, with 7 bases separating them. The CDR3 is 14 residues long. This chain's CDR3 is CASSLVRGNTEAFF. CDR3 nucleotides: TGTGCCAGCAGCTTGGTGCGGGGGAACACTGAAGCTTTCTTT.

The chain employs TRBV10-3 and TRBJ1-5; D not certain. V was trimmed by 4 bases and J by 6 bases, leaving 10 bases between them. Germline CDR1 ENHRY, CDR2 SYGVKD. The CDR3 runs 13 residues. The CDR3 here is CAISVEGSQPQHF. CDR3 bases: TGTGCCATCAGTGTAGAGGGTTCTCAGCCCCAGCATTTT.